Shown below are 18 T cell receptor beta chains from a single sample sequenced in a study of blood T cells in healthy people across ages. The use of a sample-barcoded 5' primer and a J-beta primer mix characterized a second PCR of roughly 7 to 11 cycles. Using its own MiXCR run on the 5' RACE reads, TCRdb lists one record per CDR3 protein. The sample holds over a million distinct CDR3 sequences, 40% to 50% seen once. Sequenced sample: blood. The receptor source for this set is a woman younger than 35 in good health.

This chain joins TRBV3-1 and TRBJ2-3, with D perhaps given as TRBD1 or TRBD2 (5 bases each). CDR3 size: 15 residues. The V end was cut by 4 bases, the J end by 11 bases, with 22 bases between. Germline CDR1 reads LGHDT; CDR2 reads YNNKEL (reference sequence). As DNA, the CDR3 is TGTGCCAGCAGCCCGGATCCGGGACCATGGGGTGGGCAGTATTTT. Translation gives CASSPDPGPWGGQYF.

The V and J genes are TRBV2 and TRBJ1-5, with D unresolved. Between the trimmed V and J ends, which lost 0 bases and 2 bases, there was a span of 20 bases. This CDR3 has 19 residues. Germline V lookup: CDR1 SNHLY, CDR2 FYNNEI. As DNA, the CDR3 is TGTGCCAGCAGTGAAGCGGTCATCCTACTCCCCAAGGGCAATCAGCCCCAGCATTTT. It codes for CASSEAVILLPKGNQPQHF.

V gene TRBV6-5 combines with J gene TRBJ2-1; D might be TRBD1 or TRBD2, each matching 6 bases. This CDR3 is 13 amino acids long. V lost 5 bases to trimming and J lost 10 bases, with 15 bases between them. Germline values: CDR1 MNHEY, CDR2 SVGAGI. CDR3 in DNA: TGTGCCAGCAGTCCAGGGGACTCCTACGAGCAGTTCTTC. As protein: CASSPGDSYEQFF.

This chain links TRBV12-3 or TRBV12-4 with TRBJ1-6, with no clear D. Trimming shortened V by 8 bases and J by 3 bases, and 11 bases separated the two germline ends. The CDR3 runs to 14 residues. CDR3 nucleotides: TGTGCCAGCCGCGACGGGCTCTATAATTCACCCCTCCACTTT. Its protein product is CASRDGLYNSPLHF.

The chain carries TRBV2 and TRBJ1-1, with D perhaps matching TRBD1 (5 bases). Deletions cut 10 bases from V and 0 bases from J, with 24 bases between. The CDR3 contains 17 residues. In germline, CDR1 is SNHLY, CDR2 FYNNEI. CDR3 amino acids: CATLGGLGREMNTEAFF. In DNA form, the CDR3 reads TGTGCCACGCTTGGGGGATTAGGGAGGGAAATGAACACTGAAGCTTTCTTT.

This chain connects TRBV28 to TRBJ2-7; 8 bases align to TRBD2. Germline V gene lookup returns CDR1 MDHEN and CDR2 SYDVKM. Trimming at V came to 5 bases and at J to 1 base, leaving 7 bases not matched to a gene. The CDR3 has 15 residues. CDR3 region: CASSPGGAVSYEQYF. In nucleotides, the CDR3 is TGTGCCAGCAGTCCCGGGGGGGCCGTTTCCTACGAGCAGTACTTC.

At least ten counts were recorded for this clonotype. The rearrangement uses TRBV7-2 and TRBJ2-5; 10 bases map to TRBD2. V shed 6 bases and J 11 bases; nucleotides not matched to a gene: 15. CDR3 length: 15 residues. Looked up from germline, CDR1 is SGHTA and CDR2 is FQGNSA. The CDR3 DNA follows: TGTGCCAGCAGTCCCAGCGGGAGGGCCCCCAATGAGCAGTACTTC. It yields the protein CASSPSGRAPNEQYF.

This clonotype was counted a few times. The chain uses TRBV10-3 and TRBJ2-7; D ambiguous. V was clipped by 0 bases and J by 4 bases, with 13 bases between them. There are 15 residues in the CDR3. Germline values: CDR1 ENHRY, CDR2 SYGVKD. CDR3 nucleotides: TGTGCCATCAGTGAGTCCGGCGCCCGAGATTACGAGCAGTACTTC. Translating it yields CAISESGARDYEQYF.

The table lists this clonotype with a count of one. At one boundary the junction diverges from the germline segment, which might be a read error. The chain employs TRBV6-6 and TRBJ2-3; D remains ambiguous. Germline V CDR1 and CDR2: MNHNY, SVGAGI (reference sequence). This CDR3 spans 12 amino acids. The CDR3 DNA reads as TGTACCAGCAGTAGAGTAGCAGATACGCAGTATTTT. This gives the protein CTSSRVADTQYF.

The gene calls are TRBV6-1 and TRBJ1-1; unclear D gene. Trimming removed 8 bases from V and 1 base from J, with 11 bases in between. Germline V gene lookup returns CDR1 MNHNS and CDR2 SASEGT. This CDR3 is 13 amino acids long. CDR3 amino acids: CASGTVSNTEAFF. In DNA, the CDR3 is TGTGCCAGCGGTACAGTATCGAACACTGAAGCTTTCTTT.

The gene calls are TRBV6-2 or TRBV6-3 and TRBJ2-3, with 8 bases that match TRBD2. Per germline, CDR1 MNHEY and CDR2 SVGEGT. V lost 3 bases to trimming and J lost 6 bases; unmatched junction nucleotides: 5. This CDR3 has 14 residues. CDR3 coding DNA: TGTGCCAGCAGTTATCGGGGGGGCCGGGATACGCAGTATTTT. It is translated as CASSYRGGRDTQYF.

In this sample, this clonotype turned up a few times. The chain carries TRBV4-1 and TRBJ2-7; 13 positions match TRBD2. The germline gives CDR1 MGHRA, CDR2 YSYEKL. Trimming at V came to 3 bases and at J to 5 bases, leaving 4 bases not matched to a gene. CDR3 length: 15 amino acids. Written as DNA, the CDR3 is TGCGCCAGCAGCCAGAGGACTAGCGGGAGTGACGAGCAGTACTTC. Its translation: CASSQRTSGSDEQYF.

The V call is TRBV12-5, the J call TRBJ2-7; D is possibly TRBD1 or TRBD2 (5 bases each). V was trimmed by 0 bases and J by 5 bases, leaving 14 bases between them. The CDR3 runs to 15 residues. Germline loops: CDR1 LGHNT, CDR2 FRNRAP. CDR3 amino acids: CASGLVVRGDDEQYF. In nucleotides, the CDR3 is TGTGCTAGTGGTTTGGTGGTCCGGGGCGACGACGAGCAGTACTTC.

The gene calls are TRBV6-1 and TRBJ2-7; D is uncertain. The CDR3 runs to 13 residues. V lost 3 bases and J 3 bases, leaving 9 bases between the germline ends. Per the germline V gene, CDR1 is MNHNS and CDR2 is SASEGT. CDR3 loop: CASSEVWGYEQYF. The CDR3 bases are TGTGCCAGCAGTGAGGTCTGGGGCTACGAGCAGTACTTC.

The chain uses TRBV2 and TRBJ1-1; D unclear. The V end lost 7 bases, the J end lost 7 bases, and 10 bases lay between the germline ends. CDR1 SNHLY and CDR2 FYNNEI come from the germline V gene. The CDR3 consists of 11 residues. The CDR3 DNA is TGTGCCAGCAATTTTGACAATGAAGCTTTCTTT. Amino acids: CASNFDNEAFF.

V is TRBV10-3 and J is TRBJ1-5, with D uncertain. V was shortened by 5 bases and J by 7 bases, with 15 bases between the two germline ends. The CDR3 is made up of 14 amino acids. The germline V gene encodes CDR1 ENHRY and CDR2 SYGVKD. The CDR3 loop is CAISLSKIGQPQHF. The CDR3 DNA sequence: TGTGCCATCAGTCTCTCAAAAATAGGGCAGCCCCAGCATTTT.

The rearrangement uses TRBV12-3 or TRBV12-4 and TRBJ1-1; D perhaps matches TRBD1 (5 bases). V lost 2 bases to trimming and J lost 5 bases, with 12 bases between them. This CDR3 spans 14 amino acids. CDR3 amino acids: CASSLFPEGTEAFF. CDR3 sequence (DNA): TGTGCCAGCAGTTTATTCCCTGAGGGGACTGAAGCTTTCTTT.

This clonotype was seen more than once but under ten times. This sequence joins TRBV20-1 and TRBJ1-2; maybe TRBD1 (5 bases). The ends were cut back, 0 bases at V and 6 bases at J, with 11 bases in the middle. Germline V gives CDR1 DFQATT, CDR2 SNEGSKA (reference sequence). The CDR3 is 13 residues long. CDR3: CSARDGGLHGYTF. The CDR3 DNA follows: TGCAGTGCTAGAGATGGGGGGTTACATGGCTACACCTTC.